Below, 26 T cell receptor beta chains from the same sample are listed, as sequenced in a study of blood T cell repertoires in COVID-19. The table came from immunoSEQ multiplex PCR; TCRdb's copy has only in-frame clones and leaves some out. The sample records roughly 25,000 clones, roughly 66% being singletons. The sequenced material came from peripheral blood. Receptor source: a man in his sixties with active or convalescent COVID-19.

CDR3: CASSPGGAGNEQFF. CDR3 bases: TGCGCCAGCAGCCCCGGGGGGGCGGGCAATGAGCAGTTCTTC. V usage is TRBV5-1 and J usage is TRBJ2-1, with 8 bases that match TRBD2. The CDR3 runs 14 residues. Germline CDR1 is SGHRS and CDR2 is YFSETQ. Losses at the gene ends were 4 bases for V and 6 bases for J; bases not matched to a gene: 6.

The rearrangement links TRBV5-4 to TRBJ2-3; 11 bases are shared with TRBD2. V lost 5 bases to trimming and J lost 5 bases; unmatched junction nucleotides: 10. Germline V gene sequence: CDR1 SGHNT, CDR2 YYREEE (reference sequence). The CDR3 spans 16 residues. The CDR3 loop is CASSFPLAGAVDTQYF. The CDR3 DNA sequence: TGTGCCAGCAGTTTTCCACTAGCGGGAGCGGTAGATACGCAGTATTTT.

This chain connects TRBV27 to TRBJ1-2, with 11 positions matching TRBD1. The CDR3 is made up of 15 amino acids. Germline V lookup: CDR1 MNHEY, CDR2 SMNVEV (reference sequence). The trim removed 4 bases at V and 7 bases at J, leaving 8 bases unmatched. The CDR3 is CASSSRDRGMGGYTF. CDR3 sequence (DNA): TGTGCCAGCAGTTCACGGGACAGGGGGATGGGTGGCTACACCTTC.

The rearrangement uses TRBV6-5 and TRBJ2-3; tentative D call: TRBD2 (5 bases). Trimming pared 6 bases from V and 0 bases from J, leaving 7 bases between. In germline, CDR1 is MNHEY, CDR2 SVGAGI. The CDR3 has 13 amino acids. The CDR3 DNA follows: TGTGCCAGCAGGGACTCTAGCACAGATACGCAGTATTTT. Encoded protein: CASRDSSTDTQYF.

The chain carries TRBV9 and TRBJ2-1; tentatively, D is TRBD2 (5 bases). Trimming cost V 2 bases and J 4 bases, with 13 bases left between them. The V gene's germline CDR1 is SGDLS and CDR2 YYNGEE. The CDR3 is made up of 15 amino acids. CDR3 nucleotide sequence: TGTGCCAGCAGCGTGACCGGGATTTCTTACAATGAGCAGTTCTTC. Its translation is CASSVTGISYNEQFF.

V gene TRBV7-9 combines with J gene TRBJ1-1, with a tentative D call TRBD1 (5 bases). V lost 6 bases, J lost 2 bases, and 22 bases lay in between. This CDR3 is 17 amino acids long. The V gene's germline CDR1 is SEHNR and CDR2 FQNEAQ (reference sequence). Written as DNA, the CDR3 is TGTGCCAGCAGGAAGACAGTGTGGTCCCGATCCAACACTGAAGCTTTCTTT. Protein product: CASRKTVWSRSNTEAFF.

The genes are TRBV19 and TRBJ1-2; TRBD1 aligns across 8 bases. Germline V CDR1 and CDR2: LNHDA, SQIVND (reference sequence). Trimming removed 4 bases from V and 5 bases from J; junction bases left unmatched: 9. CDR3 size: 15 residues. CDR3: CASSTSGTGQYGYTF. In DNA, the CDR3 is TGTGCCAGTAGTACGTCCGGGACAGGCCAATATGGCTACACCTTC.

The V call is TRBV3-1 (or the pseudogene TRBV3-2), the J call TRBJ1-2; the match to TRBD1 covers 9 bases. CDR1 and CDR2 (germline): LGHDT, YNNKEL (reference sequence). Trimming took 7 bases from V and 5 from J; bases not matched to a gene: 8. The CDR3 is 14 amino acids. The CDR3 protein is CASTPGTGYYGYTF. Written as DNA, the CDR3 is TGTGCCAGCACTCCCGGGACAGGGTATTATGGCTACACCTTC.

This clone came up once. J is TRBJ2-7 and V is TRBV5-8; 12 bases align to TRBD1. The V and J ends lost 3 bases and 4 bases, in that order; junction bases with no gene match: 5. Germline CDR1 and CDR2: SGHTS and YDEGEE. The CDR3 extends over 15 amino acids. The CDR3 loop reads CASSSGQGAKYEQYF. The CDR3 region has the DNA TGTGCCAGCAGCTCGGGACAGGGGGCGAAATACGAGCAGTACTTC.

V and J are TRBV7-9 and TRBJ2-3; TRBD2 is a possible D gene (7 bases). V was cut by 5 bases and J by 2 bases, with 17 bases left in between. The CDR3 covers 16 residues. The V gene's germline CDR1 is SEHNR and CDR2 FQNEAQ (reference sequence). For the CDR3, the DNA is TGTGCCAGCAGCCAAGGGGGGCGGGGGCTCACAGATACGCAGTATTTT. Its protein is CASSQGGRGLTDTQYF.

V usage is TRBV7-9 and J usage is TRBJ2-7; D is uncertain. Looked up from germline, CDR1 is SEHNR and CDR2 is FQNEAQ (reference sequence). This CDR3 region has 16 residues. Trimming removed 2 bases from V and 0 bases from J, with 14 bases in between. The CDR3, as DNA: TGTGCCAGCAGCTTACCCAGGCGCAGAAACTCCTACGAGCAGTACTTC. Translated: CASSLPRRRNSYEQYF.

This chain joins TRBV12-3 or TRBV12-4 and TRBJ2-3; 8 bases map to TRBD1. The CDR3 runs to 13 residues. V trimming: 11 bases; J trimming: 3 bases; junction bases outside the gene matches: 7. Here the CDR3 DNA reads TGTGCCTGTACCAGGACAGGGACAGATACGCAGTATTTT. Translation: CACTRTGTDTQYF.

This clone was seen just once. The chain carries TRBV11-1 and TRBJ1-2; D unresolved. This CDR3 spans 13 amino acids. CDR1 and CDR2 (germline): SGHAT, FQDESV (reference sequence). V lost 5 bases and J 0 bases, leaving 7 bases between the germline ends. The CDR3 nucleotides are TGTGCCAGCAGCAGAGCAACTAACTATGGCTACACCTTC. Amino acid sequence: CASSRATNYGYTF.

This chain connects TRBV6-5 to TRBJ1-6; 9 nucleotides agree with TRBD1. Germline CDR1 MNHEY, CDR2 SVGAGI. This CDR3 spans 14 amino acids. V shed 6 bases, J shed 5 bases, and the junction held 2 bases outside the gene matches. CDR3 in DNA: TGTGCCAGCAGACAGGGGGCGCATAATTCACCCCTCCACTTT. Residues: CASRQGAHNSPLHF.

In this sample, this clone turned up once. The rearrangement uses TRBV4-2 and TRBJ2-2; a possible D gene is TRBD2 (6 bases). V shed 4 bases and J shed 4 bases, with 16 bases lying between them. Germline values: CDR1 LGHNA, CDR2 YNFKEQ. This CDR3 comprises 16 residues. The DNA for the CDR3 is TGTGCCAGCAGCCTCCGGGACTCGGGCCGCACCGGGGAGCTGTTTTTT. Its protein is CASSLRDSGRTGELFF.

V usage is TRBV19 and J usage is TRBJ1-5, with D tentatively TRBD1 (5 bases). The CDR3 spans 15 residues. In germline, CDR1 is LNHDA, CDR2 SQIVND (reference sequence). The V end was cut by 3 bases, the J end by 2 bases, with 11 bases between. The CDR3 region is CASSISGVRNQPQHF. In nucleotides, the CDR3 is TGTGCCAGTAGTATCTCGGGGGTGCGCAATCAGCCCCAGCATTTT.

The J gene is TRBJ1-4, the V gene TRBV7-8; no reliable D call. Germline loops: CDR1 SGHVS, CDR2 FQNEAQ. This CDR3 contains 13 residues. V lost 2 bases, J lost 10 bases, and 11 bases lay in between. CDR3 amino acids: CASSLQEGGKLFF. The CDR3 DNA reads as TGTGCCAGCAGCTTACAGGAGGGAGGAAAACTGTTTTTT.

V is TRBV9 and J is TRBJ1-3; D not certain. Germline CDR1 is SGDLS and CDR2 is YYNGEE. Trimming shortened V by 6 bases and J by 1 base, and 8 bases separated the two germline ends. The CDR3 runs 13 residues. This CDR3 is CASTPSSGNTIYF. The CDR3 DNA follows: TGTGCCAGCACCCCCAGTTCTGGAAACACCATATATTTT.

V usage is TRBV6-6 and J usage is TRBJ1-1; 8 nucleotides agree with TRBD1. The CDR3 covers 18 residues. The germline V gene encodes CDR1 MNHNY and CDR2 SVGAGI (reference sequence). V was clipped by 6 bases and J by 0 bases; unmatched bases: 15. As DNA, the CDR3 is TGTGCCAGCAGGCGACCGGGACAGGTATACCTCATGAACACTGAAGCTTTCTTT. Encoded protein: CASRRPGQVYLMNTEAFF.

The chain joins TRBV11-3 to TRBJ1-4; D is uncertain. CDR3 size: 13 residues. Per germline, CDR1 SGHNT and CDR2 YENEEA. V lost 5 bases and J 5 bases, leaving 9 bases between the germline ends. This CDR3 is CASSRAKNEKLFF. CDR3 bases: TGTGCCAGCAGCCGCGCCAAGAATGAAAAACTGTTTTTT.

The rearrangement uses TRBV7-9 and TRBJ2-3, with a weak D call TRBD1 (5 bases). Germline CDR1 reads SEHNR; CDR2 reads FQNEAQ (reference sequence). The CDR3 is 14 residues long. Trimming left V 4 bases short and J 2 bases short, with 10 bases between. The CDR3: CASSSDSNTDTQYF. The CDR3 DNA reads TGTGCCAGCAGCTCCGACAGTAACACAGATACGCAGTATTTT.

The chain carries TRBV6-1 and TRBJ2-7; D is ambiguous. Germline lookup yields CDR1 MNHNS and CDR2 SASEGT. The CDR3 extends over 14 amino acids. V lost 1 base and J 4 bases, leaving 11 bases between the germline ends. DNA of the CDR3: TGTGCCAGCAGTGAAGGCACGAGCGTATACGAGCAGTACTTC. Residues: CASSEGTSVYEQYF.

The rearrangement uses TRBV19 and TRBJ2-7, with 7 bases fitting TRBD1. CDR1 LNHDA and CDR2 SQIVND come from the germline V gene (reference sequence). Germline trimming cut 5 bases from V and 3 bases from J; bases unmatched to any gene: 10. CDR3 size: 15 residues. CDR3 nucleotides: TGTGCCAGTAGTTTAAGTTGGGGACAGTTCTACGAGCAGTACTTC. As protein: CASSLSWGQFYEQYF.

This clone showed up just a few times. The V call is TRBV10-1, the J call TRBJ2-2; tentatively, D is TRBD1 (5 bases). This CDR3 spans 13 amino acids. Looked up from germline, CDR1 is WNHNN and CDR2 is SYGVQD (reference sequence). The germline V and J ends were trimmed by 3 bases and 3 bases, with 5 bases remaining between them. The CDR3 reads CASSDRDTGELFF. The CDR3 nucleotides are TGCGCCAGCAGTGACAGGGACACCGGGGAGCTGTTTTTT.

This clone occurred a few times. This chain connects TRBV21-1 to TRBJ2-3; the D call in the table, TRBD1, was not verified against the DNA. TRBV21-1 is an annotated pseudogene. The CDR3 contains 20 residues. CDR3 protein: CASSKNRDRAVRFATDTQYF. The CDR3 DNA reads as TGTGCCAGCAGCAAAAATAGGGACAGGGCTGTCAGGTTTGCGACAGATACGCAGTATTTT.

The J gene is TRBJ2-2, the V gene TRBV7-3; D not resolved. Trimming removed 3 bases at V and 6 bases at J, with 8 bases between. The germline gives CDR1 SGHTA, CDR2 FQGTGA. The CDR3 is 13 residues long. The CDR3 loop reads CASSFIGAGELFF. CDR3 DNA sequence: TGTGCCAGCAGCTTTATTGGAGCCGGGGAGCTGTTTTTT. The variable domain in full, completed from reference TRBV7-3 and TRBJ2-2, reads GAGVSQTPSNKVTEKGKYVELRCDPISGHTALYWYRQSLGQGPEFLIYFQGTGAADDSGLPNDRFFAVRPEGSVSTLKIQRTERGDSAVYLCASSFIGAGELFFGEGSRLTVL.